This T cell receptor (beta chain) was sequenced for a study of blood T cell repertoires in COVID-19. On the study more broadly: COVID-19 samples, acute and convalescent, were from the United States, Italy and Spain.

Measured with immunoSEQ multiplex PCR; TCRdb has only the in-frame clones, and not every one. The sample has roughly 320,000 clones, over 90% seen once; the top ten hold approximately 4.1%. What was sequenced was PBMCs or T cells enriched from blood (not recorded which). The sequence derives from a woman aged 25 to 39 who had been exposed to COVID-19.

CDR3 loop: CASSFGRSYGYTF. The CDR3 bases are TGTGCCAGCAGCTTCGGTAGAAGCTATGGCTACACCTTC. The genes are TRBV5-6 and TRBJ1-2; D is uncertain. This CDR3 has 13 residues. The germline CDR1 and CDR2 sequences are SGHDT and YYEEEE. Trimming pared 2 bases from V and 4 bases from J, leaving 9 bases between.